This entry lists 31 T cell receptor beta chains sequenced from one sample in a study of monozygotic twins with inflammatory bowel disease (dated by TCRdb to the late 2010s). Library construction relied on 5' RACE. The sample was run on an Illumina HiSeq 2500. TCRdb reprocessed the raw reads; every CDR3 protein sequence is a single record, and DNA is not supplied. The sample table records 300,000 to 450,000 distinct CDR3 sequences. 2.5% to 3% of the sample is held by the ten biggest clonotypes. The sequencing input was blood. The receptors here all came from a human donor with ulcerative colitis or Crohn's disease, or a healthy co-twin of an affected twin (not recorded which).

The V call is TRBV20-1, the J call TRBJ2-5; TCRdb names TRBD1, which stays unverified in the absence of DNA. The CDR3 is made up of 14 amino acids. CDR1 and CDR2 (germline): DFQATT, SNEGSKA (reference sequence). The CDR3 sequence: CSASTGQAEETQYF.

The gene calls are TRBV20-1 and TRBJ2-7. In germline, CDR1 is DFQATT, CDR2 SNEGSKA (reference sequence). The CDR3 is made up of 14 amino acids. The CDR3 is CSAYGPKKTYEQYF.

The genes are TRBV3-1 and TRBJ1-3; lacking DNA, the TRBD1 call made by TCRdb goes unchecked. Germline assignment: CDR1 LGHDT and CDR2 YNNKEL (reference sequence). The CDR3 loop spans 15 amino acids. The CDR3 protein is CASSHGTRAGNTIYF.

J is TRBJ2-7 and V is TRBV20-1; TCRdb proposes TRBD1, but this gene call is untestable without DNA. The CDR3 is made up of 12 amino acids. The germline CDR1 and CDR2 sequences are DFQATT and SNEGSKA (reference sequence). CDR3 sequence: CSASPGAGEQYF.

The V and J genes are TRBV6-1 and TRBJ2-6. Per germline, CDR1 MNHNS and CDR2 SASEGT. This CDR3 is 16 amino acids long. This chain's CDR3 is CAIYEDGFSGANVLTF.

The J gene is TRBJ1-5, the V gene TRBV15. The CDR3 consists of 15 residues. The germline CDR1 and CDR2 sequences are LNHNV and YYDKDF (reference sequence). The CDR3 sequence is CATSRDRTNNQPQHF.

This sequence joins TRBV7-2 and TRBJ1-2. The CDR3 runs 13 residues. Looked up from germline, CDR1 is SGHTA and CDR2 is FQGNSA. The chain's CDR3 is CASSSQSNYGYTF.

V and J are TRBV7-3 and TRBJ2-3; the TCRdb D gene call, TRBD2, has no DNA to confirm it. Germline assignment: CDR1 SGHTA and CDR2 FQGTGA. The CDR3 has 19 residues. This CDR3 is CASSLRAHYSGENTDTQYF.

This chain connects TRBV5-1 to TRBJ2-7. The CDR3 runs to 12 residues. Germline lookup yields CDR1 SGHRS and CDR2 YFSETQ. This CDR3 reads CASSHPSYEQYF.

This chain uses TRBV6-1 with TRBJ2-6; without DNA, the TCRdb call of TRBD1 cannot be checked. The CDR3 sequence is 14 residues long. Germline assignment: CDR1 MNHNS and CDR2 SASEGT. CDR3 loop: CASRGQAGANVLTF.

This chain joins TRBV5-1 and TRBJ2-7; TCRdb's assignment of TRBD2 cannot be checked, as there is no DNA. Per the germline V gene, CDR1 is SGHRS and CDR2 is YFSETQ. The length of the CDR3 is 15 residues. The CDR3 loop reads CASSLTSGAVYEQYF.

The V gene is TRBV27, the J gene TRBJ2-7; the D call from TCRdb, TRBD2, cannot be confirmed without DNA. Germline V gene sequence: CDR1 MNHEY, CDR2 SMNVEV (reference sequence). This CDR3 is 16 amino acids long. CDR3 in amino acids: CASSLSTGLSTYEQYF.

The CDR3 protein is CASSYSKREAGNEQFF. V is TRBV6-2 or TRBV6-3 and J is TRBJ2-1; TCRdb picks TRBD2, but there is no DNA to check that call. The CDR3 is 16 amino acids. Germline loops: CDR1 MNHEY, CDR2 SVGEGT.

This sequence joins TRBV6-2 or TRBV6-3 and TRBJ1-1; TCRdb calls TRBD1, which cannot be checked without DNA. Looked up from germline, CDR1 is MNHEY and CDR2 is SVGEGT. This CDR3 has 15 amino acids. CDR3 residues: CASSYGDRVITEAFF.

V and J are TRBV7-6 and TRBJ2-7. This CDR3 comprises 13 residues. Germline V lookup: CDR1 SGHVS, CDR2 FNYEAQ. CDR3 in amino acids: CASSLAGRDEQYF.

The chain has TRBV5-1 and TRBJ2-1. Germline loops: CDR1 SGHRS, CDR2 YFSETQ. The CDR3 spans 15 residues. CDR3 amino acids: CATTSGGSSYNEQFF.

The rearrangement joins TRBV7-3 to TRBJ2-2; TCRdb returns TRBD2, unconfirmable since there is no DNA. The germline CDR1 and CDR2 sequences are SGHTA and FQGTGA. CDR3 length: 16 amino acids. CDR3 sequence: CASSSGLLKNTGELFF.

The gene calls are TRBV12-3 or TRBV12-4 and TRBJ1-5; the TCRdb call, TRBD1, lacks DNA for checking. CDR3 size: 14 residues. The CDR3 protein is CASSFRGFNQPQHF.

The chain combines TRBV28 with TRBJ2-1; with no DNA, the TCRdb D assignment of TRBD2 cannot be verified. CDR3 size: 16 residues. Germline loops: CDR1 MDHEN, CDR2 SYDVKM. The CDR3 sequence is CASSLRSGGALREQFF.

V is TRBV27 and J is TRBJ2-1; TCRdb picks TRBD2, but there is no DNA to check that call. Germline assignment: CDR1 MNHEY and CDR2 SMNVEV (reference sequence). This CDR3 is built from 15 residues. The CDR3 here is CASSLKAGGYNEQFF.

The chain recombines TRBV27 with TRBJ1-4; TCRdb gives TRBD1 as the D gene, but with no DNA this cannot be confirmed. The CDR3 consists of 17 residues. Germline assignment: CDR1 MNHEY and CDR2 SMNVEV (reference sequence). The CDR3: CASRSPQRTGTYEKLFF.

The chain is built from TRBV29-1 and TRBJ2-3. The length of the CDR3 is 14 residues. Germline V gene lookup returns CDR1 SQVTM and CDR2 ANQGSEA. CDR3: CSVVIVSSTDTQYF.

This chain uses TRBV6-2 or TRBV6-3 with TRBJ2-2; the TCRdb D gene call, TRBD1, has no DNA to confirm it. There are 16 residues in the CDR3. Germline-derived CDR1 and CDR2 are MNHEY and SVGEGT. This CDR3 reads CASSRRQGLDTGELFF.

The chain joins TRBV29-1 to TRBJ2-7; without DNA, the TCRdb call of TRBD1 cannot be checked. The CDR3 covers 13 residues. Per germline, CDR1 SQVTM and CDR2 ANQGSEA. The CDR3 sequence: CSVRTGRSYEQYF.

The J gene is TRBJ2-2, the V gene TRBV28. The germline gives CDR1 MDHEN, CDR2 SYDVKM. This CDR3 region has 12 residues. CDR3 sequence reads: CASSLSERGLFF.

The chain employs TRBV5-6 and TRBJ2-5; TCRdb's D gene call, TRBD1, goes unchecked for lack of DNA. The CDR3 runs to 16 residues. The germline CDR1 and CDR2 sequences are SGHDT and YYEEEE. The CDR3: CASSLAARGGTGTQYF.

The rearrangement joins TRBV5-1 to TRBJ2-1; the D call of TRBD2 rests on TCRdb alone, since no DNA is present to check it. The germline V gene has CDR1 SGHRS and CDR2 YFSETQ. The CDR3 spans 17 residues. CDR3 in amino acids: CASSLASSGEAYNEQFF. Variable domain in full (rest from reference TRBV5-1 and TRBJ2-1): KAGVTQTPRYLIKTRGQQVTLSCSPISGHRSVSWYQQTPGQGLQFLFEYFSETQRNKGNFPGRFSGRQFSNSRSEMNVSTLELGDSALYLCASSLASSGEAYNEQFFGPGTRLTVL.

This chain connects TRBV5-1 to TRBJ2-2. The CDR3 has 14 amino acids. CDR1 is SGHRS, CDR2 YFSETQ, per germline. CDR3 residues: CASSNSLKAGELFF.

The V and J genes are TRBV6-2 or TRBV6-3 and TRBJ2-7; without DNA, the TCRdb call of TRBD1 cannot be checked. There are 15 residues in the CDR3. Germline assignment: CDR1 MNHEY and CDR2 SVGEGT. The CDR3 here is CASSDPTGRMYEQYF.

The chain employs TRBV21-1 and TRBJ1-2. TRBV21-1 is classified as a pseudogene. The length of the CDR3 is 15 residues. CDR3 protein: CASSNFGRNNYGYTF.

The chain couples TRBV7-3 to TRBJ2-3. The CDR3 spans 15 residues. CDR1 and CDR2 from the germline V gene are SGHTA and FQGTGA. CDR3 region: CASRPRGGSTDTQYF.